Presented here are 26 T cell receptor beta chains from one specimen sequenced in a study of T cells after yellow fever vaccination (dated by TCRdb to between 2017 and 2020). The library was prepared using 5' RACE. The reads were generated on an Illumina NovaSeq 6000. The public reads were reprocessed in TCRdb via fastp at Q25 and MiXCR, keeping in-frame beta chains. A single entry per CDR3 protein holds the most common genes and DNA from its merged rows. Present in this sample are some 260,000 distinct CDR3 sequences, about 5.2% of which were seen just once. Around 3.5% of the sample comes from the top ten. Per the publication, the treatment or condition label means: live attenuated yellow fever vaccine strain. Sequencing used CD4+ T cells sorted from PBMCs, obtained on the day of the yellow fever booster vaccination. The receptors here all came from a man in his late teens or twenties who received the YFV17D yellow fever vaccine.

The chain recombines TRBV12-5 with TRBJ2-6; D is uncertain. Germline loops: CDR1 LGHNT, CDR2 FRNRAP. V dropped 2 bases and J dropped 4 bases, with 6 bases sitting between them. CDR3 size: 14 residues. CDR3 sequence: CASGLLPGANVLTF. The DNA for the CDR3 is TGTGCTAGTGGTTTGTTACCCGGGGCCAACGTCCTGACTTTC. The full variable domain, completed using reference TRBV12-5 and TRBJ2-6, is DARVTQTPRHKVTEMGQEVTMRCQPILGHNTVFWYRQTMMQGLELLAYFRNRAPLDDSGMPKDRFSAEMPDATLATLKIQPSEPRDSAVYFCASGLLPGANVLTFGAGSRLTVL.

This clonotype appeared many times. The V and J genes are TRBV12-3 or TRBV12-4 and TRBJ2-4, with D perhaps matching TRBD1 or TRBD2 (5 bases each). The CDR3 runs 16 residues. V was pared by 5 bases and J by 4 bases, with 18 bases between. Here the CDR3 DNA reads TGTGCCAGCAGTCTTGGATTCGGGACCGAGAAAAACATTCAGTACTTC. Translating gives CASSLGFGTEKNIQYF.

The gene calls are TRBV19 and TRBJ2-2; D is perhaps TRBD1 (5 bases). The V gene's germline CDR1 is LNHDA and CDR2 SQIVND (reference sequence). V lost 3 bases, J lost 3 bases, and 11 bases lay in between. The CDR3 contains 15 residues. The CDR3 sequence is CASSIAGLDTGELFF. The CDR3 DNA is TGTGCCAGTAGTATCGCAGGGTTAGACACCGGGGAGCTGTTTTTT.

This chain joins TRBV18 and TRBJ2-2; tentatively, D is TRBD1 (6 bases). The germline V gene has CDR1 KGHSH and CDR2 LQKENI. The CDR3 loop spans 15 amino acids. V was cut by 5 bases and J by 2 bases, with 12 bases left in between. The CDR3 sequence: CASSVGQINTGELFF. The CDR3 nucleotides read TGTGCCAGCTCAGTTGGACAGATAAACACCGGGGAGCTGTTTTTT.

This clonotype was recorded at least ten times. V gene TRBV5-1 combines with J gene TRBJ2-5; the match to TRBD1 covers 7 bases. Germline V lookup: CDR1 SGHRS, CDR2 YFSETQ. Trimming cost V 2 bases and J 10 bases; bases outside gene matches: 11. This CDR3 has 14 amino acids. The CDR3 sequence is CASSLGTATVVQYF. In DNA, the CDR3 is TGCGCCAGCAGCTTAGGGACAGCCACGGTGGTCCAGTACTTC.

J is TRBJ2-5 and V is TRBV11-2; 8 nucleotides align to TRBD2. This CDR3 is built from 13 residues. Germline V CDR1 and CDR2: SGHAT, FQNNGV. With 7 bases clipped from V and 4 bases from J, the junction kept 5 bases outside the gene matches. The CDR3: CASNPGGRETQYF. CDR3 DNA sequence: TGTGCCAGCAACCCGGGGGGGCGAGAGACCCAGTACTTC. The full variable domain, rest sourced from reference TRBV11-2 and TRBJ2-5, is EAGVAQSPRYKIIEKRQSVAFWCNPISGHATLYWYQQILGQGPKLLIQFQNNGVVDDSQLPKDRFSAERLKGVDSTLKIQPAKLEDSAVYLCASNPGGRETQYFGPGTRLLVL.

This chain's CDR3 is CASSRIPGQGVSGYTF. DNA for the CDR3: TGTGCCAGCAGTCGAATCCCGGGACAGGGGGTCTCTGGCTACACCTTC. The V call is TRBV7-3, the J call TRBJ1-2; 11 bases match TRBD1. Germline CDR1 reads SGHTA; CDR2 reads FQGTGA. The CDR3 consists of 16 residues. The J segment lost 7 bases and the V segment lost 6 bases, leaving 13 bases of the junction unmatched.

In its sample, this clonotype was seen a few times. In DNA, the CDR3 is TGTGCCAGCAGCTGGGGGACAGGTAGCACAGATACGCAGTATTTT. Its translation: CASSWGTGSTDTQYF. The chain uses TRBV5-4 and TRBJ2-3; 8 bases are shared with TRBD1. V gave up 3 bases and J gave up 0 bases; unmatched junction bases: 3. Looked up from germline, CDR1 is SGHNT and CDR2 is YYREEE (reference sequence). There are 15 residues in the CDR3. Variable domain in full (rest from reference TRBV5-4 and TRBJ2-3): ETGVTQSPTHLIKTRGQQVTLRCSSQSGHNTVSWYQQALGQGPQFIFQYYREEENGRGNFPPRFSGLQFPNYSSELNVNALELDDSALYLCASSWGTGSTDTQYFGPGTRLTVL.

This clonotype was counted only a few times. The CDR3 spells CASGTGEDYGYTF. CDR3 nucleotide sequence: TGTGCCAGCGGGACAGGGGAAGACTATGGCTACACCTTC. The chain couples TRBV6-2 or TRBV6-3 to TRBJ1-2; TRBD1 matches 10 bases. Germline V lookup: CDR1 MNHEY, CDR2 SVGEGT. The CDR3 contains 13 residues. Trimming cost V 8 bases and J 3 bases; bases outside gene matches: 3.

This clonotype appeared a few times. V and J are TRBV20-1 and TRBJ1-5; TRBD1 matches at 9 bases. Losses at the gene ends were 6 bases for V and 6 bases for J; bases not matched to a gene: 6. The CDR3 is made up of 13 amino acids. CDR1 and CDR2 (germline): DFQATT, SNEGSKA (reference sequence). The CDR3, as DNA: TGCAGTGCAAAGACAGGGGGAGGTCAGCCCCAGCATTTT. It translates to CSAKTGGGQPQHF.

This clonotype showed up many times. The rearrangement links TRBV3-1 to TRBJ2-5; 8 nucleotides match TRBD2. This CDR3 has 15 residues. V lost 2 bases, J lost 4 bases, and 6 bases stayed unmatched. The germline gives CDR1 LGHDT, CDR2 YNNKEL (reference sequence). In DNA, the CDR3 is TGTGCCAGCAGCCAACCGGGGGGGCCCACAGAGACCCAGTACTTC. This sequence encodes CASSQPGGPTETQYF.

This clonotype was seen a few times. The rearrangement joins TRBV2 to TRBJ2-5; D perhaps matches TRBD2 (6 bases). The V and J ends lost 1 base and 5 bases respectively, with 17 bases between them. Germline-derived CDR1 and CDR2 are SNHLY and FYNNEI. The CDR3 sequence is 16 residues long. In DNA, the CDR3 is TGTGCCAGCAGTGAAGGTCGGGATCATCGGGGGGAGACCCAGTACTTC. It specifies CASSEGRDHRGETQYF.

This clonotype has only a few counts. The chain is built from TRBV30 and TRBJ2-3; D is undetermined. CDR1 is GTSNPN, CDR2 SVGIG, per germline (reference sequence). V dropped 5 bases and J dropped 6 bases, with 9 bases sitting between them. The CDR3 runs to 11 residues. CDR3 nucleotides: TGTGCCTGGGGACGAAGGGATACGCAGTATTTT. This codes for CAWGRRDTQYF.

This clonotype was found a few times. The chain links TRBV29-1 to TRBJ1-5; TRBD1 agrees at 11 bases. The CDR3 consists of 12 residues. The ends lost 7 bases at V and 7 bases at J; junction bases unmatched: 3. Germline assignment: CDR1 SQVTM and CDR2 ANQGSEA. In DNA, the CDR3 is TGCAGCGCAGGGACAGGGGGACAGCCCCAGCATTTT. This codes for CSAGTGGQPQHF.

This chain joins TRBV3-1 and TRBJ2-5; 8 bases map to TRBD2. CDR3 length equals 14 residues. Germline trimming cut 7 bases from V and 4 bases from J; bases unmatched to any gene: 8. CDR1 and CDR2 from the germline V gene are LGHDT and YNNKEL (reference sequence). This CDR3 is CASTSSGGVETQYF. The CDR3 nucleotides read TGTGCCAGCACCTCTTCGGGGGGGGTAGAGACCCAGTACTTC.

A few counts support this clonotype. V is TRBV7-9 and J is TRBJ2-5; weak D call: TRBD1 (6 bases). V was trimmed by 8 bases and J by 2 bases, leaving 12 bases between them. CDR3 length: 13 amino acids. The V gene's germline CDR1 is SEHNR and CDR2 FQNEAQ (reference sequence). The chain's CDR3 is CASRRTVQETQYF. In nucleotides, the CDR3 is TGTGCCAGCCGCAGGACAGTTCAAGAGACCCAGTACTTC.

The chain employs TRBV20-1 and TRBJ2-2, with TRBD1 as a possible D gene (6 bases). Per germline, CDR1 DFQATT and CDR2 SNEGSKA (reference sequence). CDR3 length: 15 residues. Trimming took off 0 bases at V and 4 bases at J, with 12 bases between the two ends. The CDR3 spells CSARDGTSRTGELFF. For the CDR3, the DNA is TGCAGTGCTAGAGACGGGACATCTCGCACCGGGGAGCTGTTTTTT.

This clonotype was counted a few times. The chain uses TRBV5-5 and TRBJ1-1; D remains ambiguous. CDR1 is SGHKS and CDR2 is YYEKEE in the germline V gene (reference sequence). The V end was cut by 0 bases, the J end by 7 bases, with 10 bases between. The CDR3 extends over 13 amino acids. The CDR3 sequence: CASSLEEPYEAFF. The CDR3 bases are TGTGCCAGCAGCTTGGAGGAGCCTTATGAAGCTTTCTTT.

At least ten counts were recorded for this clonotype. CDR3 sequence (DNA): TGTGCCAGCAGCCGGACAGGGGCGCTTTATACGCAGTATTTT. The encoded protein is CASSRTGALYTQYF. The V call is TRBV11-2, the J call TRBJ2-3; the match to TRBD1 covers 9 bases. CDR1 and CDR2 from the germline V gene are SGHAT and FQNNGV. Trimming cost V 5 bases and J 7 bases; bases outside gene matches: 7. The CDR3 loop spans 14 amino acids.

This clonotype was observed many times. The junction departs from the called germline gene at one end, perhaps through a read error. The chain joins TRBV7-7 to TRBJ2-1; no reliable D call. CDR1 is SSHAT, CDR2 FNYEAQ, per germline (reference sequence). This CDR3 region has 15 residues. The CDR3 coding sequence is TGTGCTAGCAGCTTAGAACAGAGCTCCTACAATGAGCAGTTCTTC. This encodes CASSLEQSSYNEQFF.

The chain carries TRBV7-2 and TRBJ2-2, with 10 positions matching TRBD2. J gave up 7 bases and V 8 bases, and 7 bases lay outside the gene matches. This CDR3 contains 14 residues. Germline CDR1 SGHTA, CDR2 FQGNSA. CDR3 sequence: CASARAGGGGELFF. The DNA of the CDR3 is TGTGCCAGCGCCCGAGCGGGGGGGGGCGGGGAGCTGTTTTTT.

This clonotype was recorded a few times. This chain uses TRBV18 with TRBJ1-4; perhaps TRBD1 as D (5 bases). The CDR3 runs to 14 residues. Germline CDR1 and CDR2: KGHSH and LQKENI. V dropped 1 base and J dropped 6 bases, with 9 bases sitting between them. This CDR3 reads CASSPRGGDEKLFF. The CDR3 bases are TGTGCCAGCTCACCACGGGGCGGGGATGAAAAACTGTTTTTT.

This clonotype was counted a few times. J is TRBJ2-5 and V is TRBV12-3 or TRBV12-4, with TRBD2 as a possible D gene (7 bases). This CDR3 is 15 amino acids long. V was clipped by 2 bases and J by 4 bases, with 14 bases between them. CDR3 sequence (DNA): TGTGCCAGCAGTTTATTTGGAGGGGGGGGAGAGACCCAGTACTTC. This sequence encodes CASSLFGGGGETQYF.

CDR3 residues: CSDRTAGWHETQYF. The DNA for the CDR3 is TGCAGCGACCGCACGGCAGGGTGGCATGAGACCCAGTACTTC. V usage is TRBV29-1 and J usage is TRBJ2-5; D possibly corresponds to TRBD1 (5 bases). This CDR3 spans 14 amino acids. V lost 7 bases, J lost 5 bases, and 20 bases lay in between. Germline V gene lookup returns CDR1 SQVTM and CDR2 ANQGSEA.

The J gene is TRBJ1-3, the V gene TRBV7-9; D uncertain. Germline CDR1 is SEHNR and CDR2 is FQNEAQ (reference sequence). V was trimmed by 3 bases and J by 3 bases, leaving 12 bases between them. The CDR3 extends over 15 amino acids. The DNA of the CDR3 is TGTGCCAGCAGCTTTAATGTCGGGGATGGAAACACCATATATTTT. This encodes CASSFNVGDGNTIYF.

This clonotype was seen a few times. The chain combines TRBV20-1 with TRBJ1-2; no reliable D call. This CDR3 contains 13 residues. CDR1 is DFQATT and CDR2 is SNEGSKA in the germline V gene (reference sequence). V shed 7 bases and J shed 2 bases, with 14 bases lying between them. CDR3 residues: CSVQIGGNYGYTF. In nucleotides, the CDR3 is TGCAGTGTCCAGATCGGCGGGAACTATGGCTACACCTTC.